The rows below give T cell receptor beta chains drawn from one sample of a study of blood T cell repertoires in COVID-19. The repertoire was sequenced with immunoSEQ multiplex PCR; TCRdb's copy has only in-frame clones and lacks some. The data show approximately 110,000 clones, roughly 80% seen once. The sequencing sample was made of peripheral blood. The source of these receptors is a woman in her 70s with acute or convalescent COVID-19. CDR3s include the opening cysteine and the closing phenylalanine or tryptophan. The D gene is left open where the match is weak. The size entry is marked missing in some rows and otherwise reads once, few, many or a size class.

clone size	J gene	V gene	D gene	CDR3 DNA	CDR3 protein
.	TRBJ2-2	TRBV2	.	TGTGCCAGCAGGGCCACGAACACCGGGGAGCTGTTTTTT	CASRATNTGELFF
few	TRBJ2-7	TRBV7-8	.	TGTGCCAGCAGCTTAAGTGGACTGACCTACGAGCAGTACTTC	CASSLSGLTYEQYF
few	TRBJ1-3	TRBV7-9	TRBD1	TGTGCCAGCAGCTTGGGACAGGGCTCCTCTGGAAACACCATATATTTT	CASSLGQGSSGNTIYF
.	TRBJ2-1	TRBV5-4	TRBD1	TGTGCCAGCAGCTCGACGACAGGGGAAGCCTACAATGAGCAGTTCTTC	CASSSTTGEAYNEQFF
.	TRBJ2-7	TRBV30	.	TGTGCCTGGACCCCGGGGGACGAGCAGTACTTC	CAWTPGDEQYF
.	TRBJ2-5	TRBV15	TRBD1	TGTGCCACCAGCAGAGGGGACAGAGGGCTTCGCCAAGAGACCCAGTACTTC	CATSRGDRGLRQETQYF
.	TRBJ1-5	TRBV7-6	.	TGTGCCAGCAGCTTAAAGGATGGGCCCGATCAGCCCCAGCATTTT	CASSLKDGPDQPQHF
few	TRBJ1-4	TRBV7-9	.	TGTGCCAGCAGCTTATGGCGGGACGATGAAAAACTGTTTTTT	CASSLWRDDEKLFF
.	TRBJ2-3	TRBV24-1	.	TGTGCCACCGGCTGGGGCAGGGACACAGATACGCAGTATTTT	CATGWGRDTDTQYF
.	TRBJ1-4	TRBV10-3	.	TGTGCCATCAGTGAGTCTGGGGACTATGAAAAACTGTTTTTT	CAISESGDYEKLFF
.	TRBJ2-1	TRBV7-2	TRBD1	TGTGCCAGCAGCTTAGCAATTTTACAGGGGGCCAATGAGCAGTTCTTC	CASSLAILQGANEQFF
.	TRBJ2-3	TRBV30	.	TGTGCCTGGAGAGCACGGGGGAGCACAGATACGCAGTATTTT	CAWRARGSTDTQYF
.	TRBJ1-4	TRBV5-1	.	TGCGCCAGCAGCTTGGACAGGGTGGGGGAAAAACTGTTTTTT	CASSLDRVGEKLFF
.	TRBJ1-2	TRBV29-1	.	TGCAGCGTTTTTGGAGCTAACTATGGCTACACCTTC	CSVFGANYGYTF
.	TRBJ2-2	TRBV5-1	.	TGCGCCAGCAGCCTTGAGGCCACCGGGGAGCTGTTTTTT	CASSLEATGELFF
.	TRBJ2-1	TRBV5-1	TRBD1	TGCGCCAGCAGCTTGACGGGACAGGGGGCCGTTAGTGAGCAGTTCTTC	CASSLTGQGAVSEQFF
.	TRBJ2-7	TRBV7-2	TRBD2	TGTGCCAGCAGCTCGGAGCGGGGGGCAACCTACGAGCAGTACTTC	CASSSERGATYEQYF
.	TRBJ2-3	TRBV4-2	TRBD1	TGTGCCAGCAGCCAATCCTCCGGACAGGGCCCCGCAGATACGCAGTATTTT	CASSQSSGQGPADTQYF
.	TRBJ1-1	TRBV5-1	.	TGCGCCAGCAGCTTCTTTGCGGGGAACACTGAAGCTTTCTTT	CASSFFAGNTEAFF
.	TRBJ2-3	TRBV24-1	TRBD2	TGTGCCACCAGTGATTGGGCGGGGGGCACAGATACGCAGTATTTT	CATSDWAGGTDTQYF
.	TRBJ1-5	TRBV6-2/TRBV6-3	.	TGTGCCAGCAGTAAGACCAGGGGATTTCAGCCCCAGCATTTT	CASSKTRGFQPQHF
.	TRBJ1-1	TRBV5-6	.	TGTGCCAGCAGCTTAGAGACAGGACAGAACACTGAAGCTTTCTTT	CASSLETGQNTEAFF
many	TRBJ2-7	TRBV29-1	TRBD1	TGCAGCGTTAAGACAGGGGGCTACGAGCAGTACTTC	CSVKTGGYEQYF
.	TRBJ2-2	TRBV11-3	.	TGTGCCAGCAGCCACGGACAGGGAGGGACCGGGGAGCTGTTTTTT	CASSHGQGGTGELFF
.	TRBJ1-5	TRBV18	TRBD1	TGTGCCAGCTCACCTTTCACCCCGGGACAGTATCAGCCCCAGCATTTT	CASSPFTPGQYQPQHF
.	TRBJ2-5	TRBV5-1	TRBD1	TGCGCCAGCAGCCGGAACCGGGACAGGCGGGAGACCCAGTACTTC	CASSRNRDRRETQYF